This T cell receptor (beta chain) was recovered during a study of cytomegalovirus exposure and HLA in healthy donors. The CDR3 has 17 residues. The junction had 12 bases not matched to a gene; V was cut back by 4 bases and J by 3 bases. The germline V gene has CDR1 SGDLS and CDR2 YYNGEE. Repertoires were generated with immunoSEQ multiplex PCR, while TCRdb's copy carries only in-frame clones and drops some. The sample includes roughly 200,000 clones, more than 75% of them seen just once. The clonotype comes from a man in his thirties or forties in good health and CMV-seropositive. The genes are TRBV9 and TRBJ2-1; 8 bases map to TRBD1. The specimen was PBMCs. The CDR3, as DNA: TGTGCCAGCAGCCAAGGAGGAGGGACAGGTGGCTACAATGAGCAGTTCTTC. The encoded protein is CASSQGGGTGGYNEQFF. Full variable domain (remainder filled in from reference TRBV9 and TRBJ2-1): DSGVTQTPKHLITATGQRVTLRCSPRSGDLSVYWYQQSLDQGLQFLIQYYNGEERAKGNILERFSAQQFPDLHSELNLSSLELGDSALYFCASSQGGGTGGYNEQFFGPGTRLTVL.